This T cell receptor beta chain was retrieved from a study of cytomegalovirus exposure and HLA in healthy donors. This clone was recorded only once. Its antigen is unidentified. The donors, nominally healthy at sampling, likely had unrecorded immune exposures. The study, taken as a whole, reports: The Asian-associated ancestry cluster reportedly had fewer N-insertions than the approximately 650-donor mean in a later analysis. High sensitivity and specificity were reportedly achieved when the classifier diagnosed cytomegalovirus status.

Both 60 Vbeta primers and 13 Jbeta primers went into the PCR. Some clones are missing from TCRdb's copy, which holds only in-frame ones; the method was immunoSEQ multiplex PCR. The sample lists about 200,000 clones; 65% to 80% were seen once. V gave up 5 bases and J gave up 0 bases, with 11 bases separating them. This CDR3 is built from 15 residues. CDR1 SGHVS and CDR2 FNYEAQ come from the germline V gene. Sequencing was performed on PBMCs. The sequence was obtained from a woman between 25 and 40 years old in good health and CMV-seropositive. J is TRBJ1-5 and V is TRBV7-6; D is uncertain. The CDR3: CASSRSENSNQPQHF. The DNA for the CDR3 is TGTGCCAGCAGCCGATCGGAGAATAGCAATCAGCCCCAGCATTTT.